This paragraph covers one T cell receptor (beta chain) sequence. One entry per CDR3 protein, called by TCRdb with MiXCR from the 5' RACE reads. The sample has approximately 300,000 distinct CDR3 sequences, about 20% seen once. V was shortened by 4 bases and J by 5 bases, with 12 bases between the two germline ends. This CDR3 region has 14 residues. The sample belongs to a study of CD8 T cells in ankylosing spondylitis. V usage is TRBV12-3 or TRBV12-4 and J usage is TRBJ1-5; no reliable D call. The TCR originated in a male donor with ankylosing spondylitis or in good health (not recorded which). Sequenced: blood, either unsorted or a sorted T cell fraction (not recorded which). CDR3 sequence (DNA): TGTGCCAGCAGTTGGGGATTGTCTTATCAGCCCCAGCATTTT. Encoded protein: CASSWGLSYQPQHF.